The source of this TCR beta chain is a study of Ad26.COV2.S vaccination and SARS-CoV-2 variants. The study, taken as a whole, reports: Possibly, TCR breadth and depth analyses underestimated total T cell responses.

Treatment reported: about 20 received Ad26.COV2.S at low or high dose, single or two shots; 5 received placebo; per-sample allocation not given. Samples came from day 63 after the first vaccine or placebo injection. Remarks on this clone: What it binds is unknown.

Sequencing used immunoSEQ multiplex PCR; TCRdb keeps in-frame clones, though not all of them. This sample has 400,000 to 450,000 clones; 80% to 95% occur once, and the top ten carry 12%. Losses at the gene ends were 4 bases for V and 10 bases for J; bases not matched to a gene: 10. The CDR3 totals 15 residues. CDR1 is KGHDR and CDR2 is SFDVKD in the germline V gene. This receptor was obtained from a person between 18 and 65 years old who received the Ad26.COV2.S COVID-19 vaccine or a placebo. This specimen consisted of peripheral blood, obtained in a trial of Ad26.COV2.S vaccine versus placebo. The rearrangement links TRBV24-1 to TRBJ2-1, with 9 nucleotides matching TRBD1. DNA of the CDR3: TGTGCCACCAGTGACCGCGGACAGGGGATATGGGAGCAGTTCTTC. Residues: CATSDRGQGIWEQFF.